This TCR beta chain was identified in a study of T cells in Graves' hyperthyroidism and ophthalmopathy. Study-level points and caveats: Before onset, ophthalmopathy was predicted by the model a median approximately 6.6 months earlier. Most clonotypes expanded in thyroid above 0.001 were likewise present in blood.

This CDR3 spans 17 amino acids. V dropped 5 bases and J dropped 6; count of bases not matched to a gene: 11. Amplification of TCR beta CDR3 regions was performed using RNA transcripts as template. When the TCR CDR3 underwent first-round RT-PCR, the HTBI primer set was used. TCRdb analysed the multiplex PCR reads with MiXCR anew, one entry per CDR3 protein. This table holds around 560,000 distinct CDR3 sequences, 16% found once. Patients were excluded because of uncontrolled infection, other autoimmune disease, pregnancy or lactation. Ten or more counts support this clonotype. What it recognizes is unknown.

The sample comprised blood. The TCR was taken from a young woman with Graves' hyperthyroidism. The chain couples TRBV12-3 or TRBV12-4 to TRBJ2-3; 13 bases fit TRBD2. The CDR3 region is CASSTGLAGAFFDTQYF. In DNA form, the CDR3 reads TGTGCCAGCAGTACAGGACTAGCGGGAGCGTTCTTTGATACGCAGTATTTT.